These 11 T cell receptor beta chains were all obtained from the same sample, sequenced in a study of control samples from healthy donors and cancer patients. The repertoire was sequenced with immunoSEQ multiplex PCR; TCRdb's copy has only in-frame clones and lacks some. This sample carries under 85,000 clones, over 85% of them seen once, and the ten largest clones take around 5.1%. Source material: PBMCs. Receptors were obtained from a man aged 60-69 years with colorectal cancer.

CDR3 DNA: TGTGCCAGTAGTCCGGGACTAGCGGGGGCCCACACCGGGGAGCTGTTTTTT. Translation gives CASSPGLAGAHTGELFF. This rearrangement joins TRBV19 to TRBJ2-2, with 14 bases identical to TRBD2. The length of the CDR3 is 17 residues. Germline-derived CDR1 and CDR2 are LNHDA and SQIVND (reference sequence). The V segment lost 5 bases and the J segment 3 bases; nucleotides outside the gene matches: 5.

The V gene is TRBV6-2 or TRBV6-3, the J gene TRBJ2-1; 14 nucleotides line up with TRBD2. The V and J ends lost 6 bases and 0 bases, in that order; junction bases with no gene match: 7. The CDR3 sequence is 18 residues long. CDR1 and CDR2 from the germline V gene are MNHEY and SVGEGT. The CDR3 protein is CASSRRLAGGSSYNEQFF. DNA of the CDR3: TGTGCCAGCAGCCGCAGACTAGCGGGGGGGAGCTCCTACAATGAGCAGTTCTTC.

The chain has TRBV30 and TRBJ2-5; D unresolved. This CDR3 has 12 residues. Germline V gene lookup returns CDR1 GTSNPN and CDR2 SVGIG (reference sequence). The V gene lost 4 bases and the J gene lost 4 bases, with 10 bases spanning the gap. The CDR3 region has the DNA TGTGCCTGGACGGCAACCCGAGAGACCCAGTACTTC. Translating it yields CAWTATRETQYF. Together with reference TRBV30 and TRBJ2-5, the CDR3 gives the full variable domain: SQTIHQWPATLVQPVGSPLSLECTVEGTSNPNLYWYRQAAGRGLQLLFYSVGIGQISSEVPQNLSASRPQDRQFILSSKKLLLSDSGFYLCAWTATRETQYFGPGTRLLVL.

The V gene is TRBV11-2, the J gene TRBJ2-3; D might be TRBD1 or TRBD2, each matching 5 bases. Trimming stripped 5 bases from V and 6 bases from J, with 21 bases between. Germline V gene sequence: CDR1 SGHAT, CDR2 FQNNGV. The CDR3 totals 16 residues. Here the CDR3 DNA reads TGTGCCAGCAGCCGGAGGAACCTCCGACAGACGGATACGCAGTATTTT. As protein: CASSRRNLRQTDTQYF.

The chain links TRBV5-1 to TRBJ1-4; 9 bases are shared with TRBD1. Germline-derived CDR1 and CDR2 are SGHRS and YFSETQ. With 3 bases clipped from V and 6 bases from J, the junction kept 3 bases outside the gene matches. This CDR3 region has 14 residues. CDR3 amino acids: CASSWGQGHEKLFF. CDR3 nucleotide sequence: TGCGCCAGCAGCTGGGGACAGGGCCATGAAAAACTGTTTTTT.

This clone came up once. The rearrangement joins TRBV7-2 to TRBJ2-3; a possible D gene is TRBD1 (5 bases). V was pared by 5 bases and J by 3 bases, with 15 bases between. Germline CDR1 is SGHTA and CDR2 is FQGNSA. This CDR3 has 15 residues. CDR3 region: CASSIQGRRTDTQYF. The CDR3, as DNA: TGTGCCAGCAGCATCCAGGGCAGGAGAACAGATACGCAGTATTTT.

As for this clone: The junction shows a germline mismatch at one end, possibly a read error. The chain uses TRBV3-1 (or the pseudogene TRBV3-2) and TRBJ1-1; D is perhaps TRBD1 (5 bases). Germline values: CDR1 LGHDT, CDR2 YNNKEL (reference sequence). This CDR3 contains 15 residues. The CDR3 nucleotides read TGTGCCAGCAGCCAAGACGGGAGGGGCAACACTGAAGCTTCCTTT. Translating gives CASSQDGRGNTEASF.

V is TRBV5-5 and J is TRBJ2-1; possibly TRBD1 or TRBD2 for D (6 bases each). The ends were cut back, 5 bases at V and 8 bases at J, with 20 bases in the middle. The germline V gene has CDR1 SGHKS and CDR2 YYEKEE (reference sequence). The CDR3 sequence is 15 residues long. This chain's CDR3 is CASSLDRRGVDEQFF. The CDR3, as DNA: TGTGCCAGCAGTTTAGACAGGCGGGGAGTCGATGAGCAGTTCTTC.

J is TRBJ1-1 and V is TRBV19; maybe TRBD1 (5 bases). The CDR3 is 16 amino acids. Germline loops: CDR1 LNHDA, CDR2 SQIVND (reference sequence). V was cut by 4 bases and J by 0 bases, with 15 bases left in between. The CDR3 protein is CASSTDYRRLNTEAFF. The CDR3 DNA reads as TGTGCCAGTAGTACGGATTACAGGAGATTGAACACTGAAGCTTTCTTT.

V is TRBV5-1 and J is TRBJ1-5, with D unclear. This CDR3 comprises 16 residues. Germline values: CDR1 SGHRS, CDR2 YFSETQ. V was trimmed by 3 bases and J by 1 base, leaving 14 bases between them. The CDR3 region is CASSSGTYGSNQPQHF. DNA of the CDR3: TGCGCCAGCAGCTCGGGCACCTATGGGAGCAATCAGCCCCAGCATTTT.

The chain's CDR3 is CASSMGGTNEKLFF. The CDR3, as DNA: TGTGCCAGCAGCATGGGAGGGACTAATGAAAAACTGTTTTTT. V gene TRBV28 combines with J gene TRBJ1-4; D uncertain. The V gene's germline CDR1 is MDHEN and CDR2 SYDVKM. The CDR3 consists of 14 residues. Trimming pared 6 bases from V and 2 bases from J, leaving 10 bases between.